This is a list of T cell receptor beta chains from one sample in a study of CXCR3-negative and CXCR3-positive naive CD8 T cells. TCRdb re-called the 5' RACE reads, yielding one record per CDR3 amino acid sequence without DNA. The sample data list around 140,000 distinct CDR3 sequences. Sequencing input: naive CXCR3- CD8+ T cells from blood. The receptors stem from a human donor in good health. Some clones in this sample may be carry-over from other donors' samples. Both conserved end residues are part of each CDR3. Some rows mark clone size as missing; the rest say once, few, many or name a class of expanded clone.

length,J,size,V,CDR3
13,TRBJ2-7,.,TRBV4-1,CASSQSEVYEQYF
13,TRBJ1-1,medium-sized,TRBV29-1,CSVEWGMNTEAFF
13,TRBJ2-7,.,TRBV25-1,CASSEYNRYEQYF
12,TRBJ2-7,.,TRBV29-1,CSVPGPGYEQYF
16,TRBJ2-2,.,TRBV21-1,CASSKGLSQGAGELFF
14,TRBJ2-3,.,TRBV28,CASRSTGYTDTQYF
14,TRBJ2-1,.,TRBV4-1,CASSPPGKGNEQFF
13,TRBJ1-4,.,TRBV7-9,CASSPGYSEKLFF
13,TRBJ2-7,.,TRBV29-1,CSVEKGPRNEQYF
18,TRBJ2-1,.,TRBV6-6,CASSYSIATALTYNEQFF
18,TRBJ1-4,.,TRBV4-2,CASSQDPDRPATNEKLFF
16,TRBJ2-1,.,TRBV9,CASSVAGGLSNNEQFF
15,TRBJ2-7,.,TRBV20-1,CSAKSWDTSSYEQYF
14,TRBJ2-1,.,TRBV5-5,CASGRGSSYNEQFF
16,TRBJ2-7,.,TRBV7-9,CASSLEPGQGSYEQYF
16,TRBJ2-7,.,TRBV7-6,CASSPGTGGTSYEQYF
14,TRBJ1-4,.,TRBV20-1,CSASPDRGREKLFF
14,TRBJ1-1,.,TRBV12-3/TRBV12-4,CASSRQPSGTEAFF
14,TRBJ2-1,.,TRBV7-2,CASSLATAYNGQFF
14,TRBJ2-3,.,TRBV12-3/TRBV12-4,CASSLLDRGDTQYF
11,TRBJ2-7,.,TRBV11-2,CASSHTLEQYF
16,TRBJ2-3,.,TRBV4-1,CASSQDSSGGSDTQYF
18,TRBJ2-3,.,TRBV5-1,CASSHRREHLYEADTQYF
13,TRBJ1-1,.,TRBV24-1,CATGDRANTEAFF
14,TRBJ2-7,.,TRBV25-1,CASSDIGESYEQYF
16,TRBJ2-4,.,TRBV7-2,CASSLLGRGPYNIQYF
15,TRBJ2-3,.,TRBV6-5,CASSIMGRTRDTQYF
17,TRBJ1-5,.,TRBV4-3,CASSQVFDPRDNQPQHF
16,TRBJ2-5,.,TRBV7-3,CASSLSGGTPLETQYF
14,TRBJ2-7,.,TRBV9,CASSAGQPTYEQYF
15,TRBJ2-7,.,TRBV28,CASSLSLAGVYEQYF
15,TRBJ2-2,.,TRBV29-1,CSVEPPGANTGELFF
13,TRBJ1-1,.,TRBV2,CASRQTGGTEAFF
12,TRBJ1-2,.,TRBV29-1,CSVVGANYGYTF
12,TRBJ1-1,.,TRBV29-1,CSVPGPNTEAFF
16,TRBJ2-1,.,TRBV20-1,CSARVSSGRAYNEQFF
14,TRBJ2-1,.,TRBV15,CATSRGGLDNEQFF
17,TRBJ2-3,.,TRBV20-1,CSAEYTGTDPSTDTQYF
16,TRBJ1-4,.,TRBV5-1,CASSWSVGTGAEKLFF
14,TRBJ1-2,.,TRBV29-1,CSVESETGVNGYTF
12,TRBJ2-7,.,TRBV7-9,CASSLERREQYF
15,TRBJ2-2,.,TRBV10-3,CAISVGRINTGELFF
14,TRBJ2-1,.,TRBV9,CASSAVDRGTEQFF
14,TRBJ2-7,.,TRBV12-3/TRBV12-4,CASTLGSYSYEQYF
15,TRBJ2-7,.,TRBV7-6,CASSLGQGVSYEQYF
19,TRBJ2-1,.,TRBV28,CASSPGTSGFYEAYNEQFF
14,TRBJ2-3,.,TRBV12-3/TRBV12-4,CASSPGLGTDTQYF
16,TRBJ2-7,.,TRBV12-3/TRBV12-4,CASRLSGTGGFYEQYF
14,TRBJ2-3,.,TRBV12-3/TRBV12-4,CASSFLQGTDTQYF
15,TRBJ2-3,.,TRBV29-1,CSSRSGTGIQDTQYF
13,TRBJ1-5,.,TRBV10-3,CAISGPQGQLQHF